This TCR beta chain comes out of a study of vaccination and CD4 T cells after COVID-19. Study background: Several convalescent cases were mild and one was severe, and all had been SARS-CoV-2 positive by nasal swab PCR.

Sequence data for DNA of cultured CD4+ T cells were generated by the Oncomine TCR Beta short-read assay. MiXCR, run by TCRdb on the PCR reads, gives a single entry per CDR3 protein. This sample has approximately 11,000 distinct CDR3 sequences, with around 40% found just once. The CDR3 extends over 17 amino acids. Per germline, CDR1 MDHEN and CDR2 SYDVKM. Unmatched junction bases numbered 14, after V lost 2 bases and J lost 10 bases. The treatment is: approximately 9-day PBMC culture with coronavirus spike peptide pools or control peptides (ViraFEST assay). For this clonotype: Antigen unknown.

The sequence came from a human donor who had recovered from COVID-19. The rearrangement joins TRBV28 to TRBJ2-1; 10 bases fit TRBD2. The specimen sequenced was CD4+ T cells from blood, cultured in vitro. CDR3 nucleotides: TGTGCCAGCAGTTTAATCGGACTAGCGGCTGGGTTCGGGGAGCAGTTCTTC. This gives the protein CASSLIGLAAGFGEQFF.